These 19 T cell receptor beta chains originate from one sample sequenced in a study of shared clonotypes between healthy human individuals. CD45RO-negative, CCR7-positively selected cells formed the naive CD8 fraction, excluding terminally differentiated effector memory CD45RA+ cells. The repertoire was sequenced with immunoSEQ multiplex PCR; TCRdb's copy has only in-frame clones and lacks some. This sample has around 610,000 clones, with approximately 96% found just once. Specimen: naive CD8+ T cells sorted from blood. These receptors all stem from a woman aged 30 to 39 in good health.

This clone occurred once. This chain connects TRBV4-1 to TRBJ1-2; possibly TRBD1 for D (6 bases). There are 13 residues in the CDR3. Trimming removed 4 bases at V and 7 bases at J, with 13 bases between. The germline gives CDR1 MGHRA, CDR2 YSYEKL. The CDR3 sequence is CASSLGGSGGYTF. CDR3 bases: TGCGCCAGCAGCCTAGGGGGGTCTGGTGGCTACACCTTC.

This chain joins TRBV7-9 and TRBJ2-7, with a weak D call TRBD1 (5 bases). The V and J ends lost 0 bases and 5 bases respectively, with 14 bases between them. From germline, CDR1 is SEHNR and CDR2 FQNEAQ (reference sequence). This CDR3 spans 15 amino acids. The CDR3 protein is CASSLAEGAAHEQYF. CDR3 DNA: TGTGCCAGCAGCTTAGCTGAAGGGGCAGCCCACGAGCAGTACTTC.

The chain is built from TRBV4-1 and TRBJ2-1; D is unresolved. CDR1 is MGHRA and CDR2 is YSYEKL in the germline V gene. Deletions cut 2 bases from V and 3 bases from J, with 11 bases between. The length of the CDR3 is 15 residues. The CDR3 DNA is TGCGCCAGCAGCCAATTAGAACAACTCTACAATGAGCAGTTCTTC. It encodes CASSQLEQLYNEQFF.

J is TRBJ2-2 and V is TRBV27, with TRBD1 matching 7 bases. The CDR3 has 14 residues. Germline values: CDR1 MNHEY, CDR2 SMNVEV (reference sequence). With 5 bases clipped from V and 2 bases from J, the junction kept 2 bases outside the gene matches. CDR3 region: CASSTGVNTGELFF. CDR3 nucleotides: TGTGCCAGCAGTACAGGGGTCAACACCGGGGAGCTGTTTTTT.

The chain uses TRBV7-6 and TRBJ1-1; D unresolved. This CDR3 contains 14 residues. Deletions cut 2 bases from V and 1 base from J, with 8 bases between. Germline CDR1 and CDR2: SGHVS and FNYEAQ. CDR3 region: CASSLFGANTEAFF. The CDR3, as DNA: TGTGCCAGCAGCTTATTCGGTGCGAACACTGAAGCTTTCTTT.

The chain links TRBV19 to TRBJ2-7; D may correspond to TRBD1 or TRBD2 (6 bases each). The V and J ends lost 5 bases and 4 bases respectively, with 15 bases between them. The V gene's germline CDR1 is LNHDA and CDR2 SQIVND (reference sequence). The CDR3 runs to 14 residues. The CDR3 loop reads CASSGGTFLYEQYF. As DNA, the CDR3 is TGTGCCAGTAGTGGAGGGACATTCCTTTACGAGCAGTACTTC. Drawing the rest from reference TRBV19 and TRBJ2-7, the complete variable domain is DGGITQSPKYLFRKEGQNVTLSCEQNLNHDAMYWYRQDPGQGLRLIYYSQIVNDFQKGDIAEGYSVSREKKESFPLTVTSAQKNPTAFYLCASSGGTFLYEQYFGPGTRLTVT.

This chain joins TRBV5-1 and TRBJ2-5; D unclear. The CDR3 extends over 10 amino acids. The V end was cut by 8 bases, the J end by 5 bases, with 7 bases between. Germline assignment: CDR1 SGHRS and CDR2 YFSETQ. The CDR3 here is CARPRETQYF. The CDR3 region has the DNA TGCGCCAGACCGAGGGAGACCCAGTACTTC.

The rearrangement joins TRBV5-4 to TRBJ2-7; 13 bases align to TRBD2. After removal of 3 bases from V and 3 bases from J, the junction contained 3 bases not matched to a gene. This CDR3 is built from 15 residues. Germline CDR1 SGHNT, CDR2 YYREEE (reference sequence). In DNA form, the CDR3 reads TGTGCCAGCAGCTGGGGACTAGCGGGGATCTACGAGCAGTACTTC. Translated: CASSWGLAGIYEQYF.

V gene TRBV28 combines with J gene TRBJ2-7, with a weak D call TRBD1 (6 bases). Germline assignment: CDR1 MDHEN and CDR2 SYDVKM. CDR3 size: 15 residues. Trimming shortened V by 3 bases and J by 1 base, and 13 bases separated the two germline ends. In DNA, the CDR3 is TGTGCCAGCAGTTTCGGAATTACAGGGTCCTACGAGCAGTACTTC. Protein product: CASSFGITGSYEQYF.

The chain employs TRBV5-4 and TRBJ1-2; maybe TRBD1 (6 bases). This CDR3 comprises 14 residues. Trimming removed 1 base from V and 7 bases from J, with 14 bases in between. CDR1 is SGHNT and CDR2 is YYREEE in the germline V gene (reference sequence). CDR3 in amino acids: CASSLTGSSGGYTF. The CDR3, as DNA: TGTGCCAGCAGCTTGACAGGGTCGTCAGGTGGCTACACCTTC. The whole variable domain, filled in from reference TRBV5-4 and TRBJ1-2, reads ETGVTQSPTHLIKTRGQQVTLRCSSQSGHNTVSWYQQALGQGPQFIFQYYREEENGRGNFPPRFSGLQFPNYSSELNVNALELDDSALYLCASSLTGSSGGYTFGSGTRLTVV.

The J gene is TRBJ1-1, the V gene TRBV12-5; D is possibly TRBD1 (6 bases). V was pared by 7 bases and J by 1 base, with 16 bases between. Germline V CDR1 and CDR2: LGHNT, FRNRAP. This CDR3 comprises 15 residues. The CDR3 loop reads CASAPDSLSNTEAFF. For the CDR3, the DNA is TGTGCTAGTGCCCCGGACAGTCTATCGAACACTGAAGCTTTCTTT.

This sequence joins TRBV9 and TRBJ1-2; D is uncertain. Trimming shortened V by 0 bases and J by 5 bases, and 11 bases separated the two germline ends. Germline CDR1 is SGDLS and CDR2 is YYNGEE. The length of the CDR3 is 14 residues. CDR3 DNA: TGTGCCAGCAGCGTAGTGGTACGACCTTATGGCTACACCTTC. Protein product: CASSVVVRPYGYTF.

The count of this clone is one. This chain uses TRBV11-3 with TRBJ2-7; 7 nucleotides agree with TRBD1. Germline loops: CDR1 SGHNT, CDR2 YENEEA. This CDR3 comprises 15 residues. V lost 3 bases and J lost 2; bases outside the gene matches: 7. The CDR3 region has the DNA TGTGCCAGCAGCTTGGGGCAGGGGGTCCCCTACGAGCAGTACTTC. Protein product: CASSLGQGVPYEQYF. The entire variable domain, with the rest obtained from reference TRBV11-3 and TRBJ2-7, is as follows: EAGVVQSPRYKIIEKKQPVAFWCNPISGHNTLYWYLQNLGQGPELLIRYENEEAVDDSQLPKDRFSAERLKGVDSTLKIQPAELGDSAVYLCASSLGQGVPYEQYFGPGTRLTVT.

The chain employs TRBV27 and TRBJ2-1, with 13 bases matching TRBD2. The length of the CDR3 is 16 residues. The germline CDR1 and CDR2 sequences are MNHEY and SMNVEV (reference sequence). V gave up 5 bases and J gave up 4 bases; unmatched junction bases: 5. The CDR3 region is CASSKGTSGIYNEQFF. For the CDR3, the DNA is TGTGCCAGCAGTAAAGGGACTAGCGGGATATACAATGAGCAGTTCTTC.

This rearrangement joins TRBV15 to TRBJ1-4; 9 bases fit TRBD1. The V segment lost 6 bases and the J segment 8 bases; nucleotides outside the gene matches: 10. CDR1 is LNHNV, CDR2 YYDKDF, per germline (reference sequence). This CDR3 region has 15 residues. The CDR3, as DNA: TGTGCCACCAGACTTAAGGGACAGGGAGACGAAAAACTGTTTTTT. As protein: CATRLKGQGDEKLFF.

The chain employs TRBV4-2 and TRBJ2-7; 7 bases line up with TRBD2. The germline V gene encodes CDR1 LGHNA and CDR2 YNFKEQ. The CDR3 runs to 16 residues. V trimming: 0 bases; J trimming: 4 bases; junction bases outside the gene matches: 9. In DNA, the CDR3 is TGTGCCAGCAGCCAAGATCCTGGACTAGTGGGTTACGAGCAGTACTTC. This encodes CASSQDPGLVGYEQYF.

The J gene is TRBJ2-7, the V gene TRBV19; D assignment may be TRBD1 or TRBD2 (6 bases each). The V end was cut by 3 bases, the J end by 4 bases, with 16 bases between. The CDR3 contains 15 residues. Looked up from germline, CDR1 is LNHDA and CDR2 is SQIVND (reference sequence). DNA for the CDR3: TGTGCCAGTAGTATTGGGCAGGGGAGGTTTTACGAGCAGTACTTC. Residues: CASSIGQGRFYEQYF.

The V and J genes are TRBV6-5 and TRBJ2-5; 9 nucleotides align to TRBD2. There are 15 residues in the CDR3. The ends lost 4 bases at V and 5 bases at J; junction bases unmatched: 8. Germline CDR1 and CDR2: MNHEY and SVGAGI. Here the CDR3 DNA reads TGTGCCAGCAGTTCCGCGGGAGGGCCGCGGGAGACCCAGTACTTC. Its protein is CASSSAGGPRETQYF.

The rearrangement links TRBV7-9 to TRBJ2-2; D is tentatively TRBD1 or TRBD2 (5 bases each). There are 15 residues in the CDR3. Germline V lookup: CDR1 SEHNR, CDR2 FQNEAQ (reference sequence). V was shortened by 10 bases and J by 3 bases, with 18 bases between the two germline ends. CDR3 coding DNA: TGTGCCACCCTAACGGGGCAGGGTGACACCGGGGAGCTGTTTTTT. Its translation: CATLTGQGDTGELFF. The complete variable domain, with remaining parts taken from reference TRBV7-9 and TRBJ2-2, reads DTGVSQNPRHKITKRGQNVTFRCDPISEHNRLYWYRQTLGQGPEFLTYFQNEAQLEKSRLLSDRFSAERPKGSFSTLEIQRTEQGDSAMYLCATLTGQGDTGELFFGEGSRLTVL.